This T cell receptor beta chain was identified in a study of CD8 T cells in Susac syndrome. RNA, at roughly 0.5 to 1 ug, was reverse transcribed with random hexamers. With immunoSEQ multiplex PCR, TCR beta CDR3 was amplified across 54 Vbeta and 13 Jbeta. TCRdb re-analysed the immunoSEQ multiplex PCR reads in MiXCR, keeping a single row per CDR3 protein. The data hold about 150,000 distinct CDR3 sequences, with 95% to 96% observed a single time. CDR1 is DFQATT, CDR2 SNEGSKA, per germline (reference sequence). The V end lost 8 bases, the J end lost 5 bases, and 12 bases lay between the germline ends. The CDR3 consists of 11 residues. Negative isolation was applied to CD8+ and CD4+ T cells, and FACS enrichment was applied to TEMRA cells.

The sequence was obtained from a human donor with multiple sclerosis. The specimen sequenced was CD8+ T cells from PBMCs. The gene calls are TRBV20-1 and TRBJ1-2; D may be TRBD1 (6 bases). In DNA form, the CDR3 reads TGCAGTTTGGGGGCGGAATATGGCTACACCTTC. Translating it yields CSLGAEYGYTF.